The TCR beta chain under discussion was sequenced for a study of blood T cells in healthy people across ages. The authors ran a second PCR of about 7 to 12 cycles using a sample-barcoded 5' primer and a J-beta primer mix. A single record per CDR3 protein comes from TCRdb applying MiXCR to the 5' RACE reads. The profile shows fewer than 1.5 million distinct CDR3 sequences, 42% of them singletons. The CDR3 is 16 amino acids. The germline gives CDR1 SQVTM, CDR2 ANQGSEA. V shed 5 bases, J shed 3 bases, and the junction held 10 bases outside the gene matches. This clonotype was observed a handful of times.

The chain combines TRBV29-1 with TRBJ1-3, with TRBD1 identical over 10 bases. The TCR comes from a woman in her late teens or twenties in good health. Sequences were obtained from blood. The CDR3 sequence is CSVSSSGTGVGNTIYF. CDR3 bases: TGCAGCGTTTCTTCCTCCGGGACAGGGGTTGGAAACACCATATATTTT.